This T cell receptor beta chain was recovered during a study of blood T cell repertoires in COVID-19. Overall study: COVID-19 samples from acute and convalescent phases originated in the United States, Italy and Spain.

From germline, CDR1 is SGHRS and CDR2 YFSETQ. Trimming cost V 0 bases and J 6 bases, with 9 bases left between them. This CDR3 has 14 amino acids. This clone was detected only a few times. Original processing methods: Amplification of reference gene primers provided the estimated nucleated cell counts. The repertoire was sequenced with immunoSEQ multiplex PCR; TCRdb's copy has only in-frame clones and lacks some. V and J calls plus clone size are reproduced from that table; the DNA served to infer D and trimming. The sample contains roughly 240,000 clones, 84% of which appear only once. The V and J genes are TRBV5-1 and TRBJ1-4; D not resolved. The clonotype originates from a middle-aged man who had recovered from COVID-19. Sequencing was performed on peripheral blood. The CDR3 loop reads CASSLVRGDEKLFF. The CDR3 nucleotides are TGCGCCAGCAGCTTGGTCCGCGGTGATGAAAAACTGTTTTTT.